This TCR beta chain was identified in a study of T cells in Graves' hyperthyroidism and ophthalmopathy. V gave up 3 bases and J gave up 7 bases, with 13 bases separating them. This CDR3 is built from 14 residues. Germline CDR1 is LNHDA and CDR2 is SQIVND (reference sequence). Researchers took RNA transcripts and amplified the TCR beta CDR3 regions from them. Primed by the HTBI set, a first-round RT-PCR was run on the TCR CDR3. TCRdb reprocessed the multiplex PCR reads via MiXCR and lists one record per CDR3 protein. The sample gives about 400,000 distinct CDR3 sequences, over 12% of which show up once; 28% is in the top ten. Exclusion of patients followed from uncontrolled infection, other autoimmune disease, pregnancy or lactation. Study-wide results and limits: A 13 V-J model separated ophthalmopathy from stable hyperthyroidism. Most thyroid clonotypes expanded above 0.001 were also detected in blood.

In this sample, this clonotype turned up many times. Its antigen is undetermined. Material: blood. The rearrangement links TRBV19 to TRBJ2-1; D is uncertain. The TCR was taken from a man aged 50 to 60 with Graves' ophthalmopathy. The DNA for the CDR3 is TGTGCCAGTAGTATGGGAAGGGCTGGGAATGAGCAGTTCTTC. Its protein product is CASSMGRAGNEQFF.